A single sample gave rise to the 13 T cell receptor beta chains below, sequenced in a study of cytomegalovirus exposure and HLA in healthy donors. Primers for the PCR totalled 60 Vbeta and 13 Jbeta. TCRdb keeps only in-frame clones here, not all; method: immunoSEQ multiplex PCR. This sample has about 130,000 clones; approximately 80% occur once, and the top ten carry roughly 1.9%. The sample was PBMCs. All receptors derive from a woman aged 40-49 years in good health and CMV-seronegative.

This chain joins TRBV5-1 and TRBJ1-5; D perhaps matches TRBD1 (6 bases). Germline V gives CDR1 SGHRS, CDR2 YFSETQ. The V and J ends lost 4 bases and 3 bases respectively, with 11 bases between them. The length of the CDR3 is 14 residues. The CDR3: CASSETGYNQPQHF. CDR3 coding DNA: TGCGCCAGCAGCGAGACAGGTTACAATCAGCCCCAGCATTTT.

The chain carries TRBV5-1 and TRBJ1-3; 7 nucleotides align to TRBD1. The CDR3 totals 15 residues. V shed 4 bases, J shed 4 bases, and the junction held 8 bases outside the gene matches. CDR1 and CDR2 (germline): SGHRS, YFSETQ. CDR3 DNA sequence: TGCGCCAGCAGCGATAGAAGGGGGCTAGGAAACACCATATATTTT. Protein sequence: CASSDRRGLGNTIYF.

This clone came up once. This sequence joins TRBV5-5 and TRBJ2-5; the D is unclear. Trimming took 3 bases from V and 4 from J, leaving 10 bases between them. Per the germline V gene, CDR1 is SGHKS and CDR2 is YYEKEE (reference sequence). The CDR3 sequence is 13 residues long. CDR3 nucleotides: TGTGCCAGCAGCTCTACCTCCCCAGAGACCCAGTACTTC. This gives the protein CASSSTSPETQYF.

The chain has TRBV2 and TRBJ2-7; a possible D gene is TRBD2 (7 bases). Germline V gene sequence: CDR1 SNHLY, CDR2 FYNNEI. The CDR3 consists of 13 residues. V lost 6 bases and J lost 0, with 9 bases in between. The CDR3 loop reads CASRRGPSYEQYF. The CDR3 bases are TGTGCCAGCAGGCGGGGGCCCTCCTACGAGCAGTACTTC.

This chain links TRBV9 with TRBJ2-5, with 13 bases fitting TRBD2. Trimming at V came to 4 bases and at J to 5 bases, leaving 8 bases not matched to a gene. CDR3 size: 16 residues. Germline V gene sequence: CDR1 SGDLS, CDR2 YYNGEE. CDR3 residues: CASSLGTSGAGETQYF. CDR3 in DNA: TGTGCCAGCAGCCTCGGGACTAGCGGGGCTGGGGAGACCCAGTACTTC.

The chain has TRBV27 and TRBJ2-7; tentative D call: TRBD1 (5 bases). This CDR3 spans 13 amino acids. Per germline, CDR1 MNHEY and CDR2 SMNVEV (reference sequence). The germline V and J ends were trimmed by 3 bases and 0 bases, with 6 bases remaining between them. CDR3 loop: CASSFGASYEQYF. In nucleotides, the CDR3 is TGTGCCAGCAGTTTTGGGGCCTCCTACGAGCAGTACTTC.

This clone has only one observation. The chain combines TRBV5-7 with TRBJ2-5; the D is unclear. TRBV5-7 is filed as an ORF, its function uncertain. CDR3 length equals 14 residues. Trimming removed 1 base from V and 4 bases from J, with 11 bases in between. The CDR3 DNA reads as TGTGCCAGCAGCTTGTTCAATAGCTTAGAGACCCAGTACTTC. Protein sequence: CASSLFNSLETQYF.

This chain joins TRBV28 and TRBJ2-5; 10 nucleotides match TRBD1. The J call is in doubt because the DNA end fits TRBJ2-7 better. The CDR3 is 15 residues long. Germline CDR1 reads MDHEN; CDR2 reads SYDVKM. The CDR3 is CASSSVTGGGYEQYF. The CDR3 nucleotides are TGTGCCAGCAGTTCAGTGACAGGGGGCGGCTACGAGCAGTACTTC.

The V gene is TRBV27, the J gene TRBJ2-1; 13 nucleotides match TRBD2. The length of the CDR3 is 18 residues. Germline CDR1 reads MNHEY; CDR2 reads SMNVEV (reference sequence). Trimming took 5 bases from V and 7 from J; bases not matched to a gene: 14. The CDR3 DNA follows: TGTGCCAGCAGTAAAACGACTAGCGGGAGGATAATGAGGAATGAGCAGTTCTTC. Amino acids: CASSKTTSGRIMRNEQFF.

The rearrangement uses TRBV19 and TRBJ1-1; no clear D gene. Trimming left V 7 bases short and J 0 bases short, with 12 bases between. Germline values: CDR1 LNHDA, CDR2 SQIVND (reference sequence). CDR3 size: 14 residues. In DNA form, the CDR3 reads TGTGCCAGTACCCCGGAGGTGGTGAACACTGAAGCTTTCTTT. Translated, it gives CASTPEVVNTEAFF. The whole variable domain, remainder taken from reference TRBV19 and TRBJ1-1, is DGGITQSPKYLFRKEGQNVTLSCEQNLNHDAMYWYRQDPGQGLRLIYYSQIVNDFQKGDIAEGYSVSREKKESFPLTVTSAQKNPTAFYLCASTPEVVNTEAFFGQGTRLTVV.

In nucleotides, the CDR3 is TGTGCCAGCAGTTCCCACAGGACGGGGAACACTGAAGCTTTCTTT. Protein product: CASSSHRTGNTEAFF. This sequence joins TRBV6-6 and TRBJ1-1, with D tentatively TRBD1 (5 bases). Between the trimmed V and J ends, which lost 4 bases and 1 base, there was a span of 13 bases. CDR1 and CDR2 from the germline V gene are MNHNY and SVGAGI (reference sequence). The CDR3 loop spans 15 amino acids.

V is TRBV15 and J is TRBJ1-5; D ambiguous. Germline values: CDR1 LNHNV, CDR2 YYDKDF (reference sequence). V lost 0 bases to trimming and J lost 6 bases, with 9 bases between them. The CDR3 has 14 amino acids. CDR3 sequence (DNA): TGTGCCACCAGCAGAGATCGGGAGGTTCAGCCCCAGCATTTT. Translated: CATSRDREVQPQHF.

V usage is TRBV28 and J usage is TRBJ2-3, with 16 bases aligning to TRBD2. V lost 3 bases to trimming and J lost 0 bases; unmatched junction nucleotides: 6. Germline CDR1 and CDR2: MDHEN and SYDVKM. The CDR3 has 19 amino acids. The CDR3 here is CASSFPGTSGGVSTDTQYF. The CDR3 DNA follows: TGTGCCAGCAGTTTTCCCGGGACTAGCGGGGGGGTTAGCACAGATACGCAGTATTTT.